The clone carrying this TCR beta chain was found once. Antigen unknown. This record comes from a study of OX40 agonist ivuxolimab in advanced cancers. Study information: From about 23 to 85 years was the age range, with a mean of around 54 years, and 65% to 90% were male. Three patients showed partial responses: one hepatocellular carcinoma and two cutaneous melanoma cases.

Some clones are missing from TCRdb's copy, which holds only in-frame ones; the method was immunoSEQ multiplex PCR. The sample lists 50,000 to 65,000 clones, approximately 88% occurring once. This CDR3 contains 16 residues. J lost 5 bases, V lost 0 bases, and 8 bases had no gene match. Looked up from germline, CDR1 is LGHNA and CDR2 is YSLEER. General study points: Compared with CD4+, CD8+ T cells on average had more expanded clones.

The sample here was CD4+ or CD8+ T cells sorted from blood, taken in a trial of the OX40 agonist ivuxolimab. This receptor was identified in an adult with an advanced solid tumor such as melanoma, head and neck, liver or kidney cancer. The V gene is TRBV4-3, the J gene TRBJ2-5, with 8 bases identical to TRBD2. This CDR3 is CASSQEIGGAWETQYF. The DNA of the CDR3 is TGCGCCAGCAGCCAAGAAATCGGGGGGGCATGGGAGACCCAGTACTTC.